The TCR beta chain described here comes from a study of pediatric ulcerative colitis. Study findings and constraints: Substantially fewer templates came from a couple of patients' blood samples. Ulcerative colitis patients shared more blood-rectal clones than controls. This repertoire reflects total lymphocytes rather than subpopulations like regulatory T cells.

Trimming took 5 bases from V and 0 from J, leaving 12 bases between them. The length of the CDR3 is 15 residues. Per germline, CDR1 SEHNR and CDR2 FQNEAQ (reference sequence). As concerns this clone: What it binds is unknown.

Clones were sequenced by immunoSEQ multiplex PCR, and TCRdb holds only the in-frame ones, with some missing. The table shows under 70,000 clones, with more than 75% occurring only once. This clonotype was obtained from a boy aged 5-17 years who was a control in a study of pediatric ulcerative colitis. The chain is built from TRBV7-9 and TRBJ2-3; no clear D. Sequencing was done on a sample of blood. This CDR3 is CASSRSFPSTDTQYF. Here the CDR3 DNA reads TGTGCCAGCAGCCGTAGTTTCCCTAGCACAGATACGCAGTATTTT.